This entry lists 8 T cell receptor beta chains sequenced from one sample in a study of blood T cell repertoires in COVID-19. The data were produced by immunoSEQ multiplex PCR, yet TCRdb's version contains in-frame clones alone and is incomplete. Of roughly 80,000 clones detected, 80% to 90% appear once; the ten largest clones hold 5.8%. Sequencing was performed on peripheral blood. These TCRs come from a man in his forties or fifties with active COVID-19.

This CDR3 reads CASSLEQRNTEAFF. The CDR3 nucleotides are TGTGCCAGCAGCTTGGAACAGAGAAACACTGAAGCTTTCTTT. The V call is TRBV7-9, the J call TRBJ1-1, with D uncertain. Germline V CDR1 and CDR2: SEHNR, FQNEAQ (reference sequence). V was trimmed by 3 bases and J by 2 bases, leaving 10 bases between them. This CDR3 has 14 residues.

The V call is TRBV30, the J call TRBJ2-7; TRBD1 might be the D (6 bases). The ends were cut back, 1 base at V and 5 bases at J, with 12 bases in the middle. Germline V gene data show CDR1 as GTSNPN and CDR2 as SVGIG (reference sequence). The CDR3 has 13 residues. CDR3 sequence reads: CAWSDRAGDEQYF. In DNA form, the CDR3 reads TGTGCCTGGAGTGATAGAGCAGGGGACGAGCAGTACTTC.

The chain carries TRBV19 and TRBJ1-1; a weak D match, TRBD1 (5 bases). The CDR3 length is 17 residues. Per germline, CDR1 LNHDA and CDR2 SQIVND (reference sequence). V was pared by 5 bases and J by 0 bases, with 19 bases between. This CDR3 reads CASSVRKGDSLNTEAFF. The CDR3 DNA reads TGTGCCAGTAGTGTAAGAAAGGGTGACAGTTTGAACACTGAAGCTTTCTTT.

V gene TRBV21-1 combines with J gene TRBJ2-1; the DNA was not used to check the table's D call, TRBD1. TRBV21-1 is a pseudogene segment. The CDR3 length is 17 residues. The CDR3 here is CASRGQGSSCSYNEQFF. The CDR3 DNA sequence: TGTGCCAGCAGGGGACAGGGGTCCTCTTGTTCCTACAATGAGCAGTTCTTC.

The chain recombines TRBV3-1 (or the pseudogene TRBV3-2) with TRBJ1-3; D call uncertain. The CDR3 spans 16 residues. In germline, CDR1 is LGHDT, CDR2 YNNKEL (reference sequence). Trimming shortened V by 1 base and J by 0 bases, and 10 bases separated the two germline ends. For the CDR3, the DNA is TGTGCCAGCAGCCAAGTAGGACTGATCTCTGGAAACACCATATATTTT. This sequence encodes CASSQVGLISGNTIYF.

The chain recombines TRBV18 with TRBJ2-3; TRBD2 agrees at 14 bases. The V gene's germline CDR1 is KGHSH and CDR2 LQKENI. This CDR3 spans 16 amino acids. The junction had 3 bases not matched to a gene; V was cut back by 3 bases and J by 4 bases. Here the CDR3 DNA reads TGTGCCAGCTCACCGCCGGGACTAGCGGGAGCAGATACGCAGTATTTT. Its protein product is CASSPPGLAGADTQYF.

The chain has TRBV7-9 and TRBJ2-1, with 14 bases fitting TRBD2. The germline V gene has CDR1 SEHNR and CDR2 FQNEAQ (reference sequence). The trim removed 5 bases at V and 5 bases at J, leaving 8 bases unmatched. The CDR3 is 17 residues long. CDR3 nucleotides: TGTGCCAGCAGCGAAAAGGGACTAGCGGGAGCCCACAATGAGCAGTTCTTC. Translating gives CASSEKGLAGAHNEQFF.

The chain has TRBV28 and TRBJ2-7; 8 bases are a match to TRBD1. Germline V gene sequence: CDR1 MDHEN, CDR2 SYDVKM. This CDR3 is built from 15 residues. V gave up 3 bases and J gave up 0 bases; unmatched junction bases: 4. As DNA, the CDR3 is TGTGCCAGCAGTTTTGGAGGACAGGGCTCCTACGAGCAGTACTTC. Its translation: CASSFGGQGSYEQYF.